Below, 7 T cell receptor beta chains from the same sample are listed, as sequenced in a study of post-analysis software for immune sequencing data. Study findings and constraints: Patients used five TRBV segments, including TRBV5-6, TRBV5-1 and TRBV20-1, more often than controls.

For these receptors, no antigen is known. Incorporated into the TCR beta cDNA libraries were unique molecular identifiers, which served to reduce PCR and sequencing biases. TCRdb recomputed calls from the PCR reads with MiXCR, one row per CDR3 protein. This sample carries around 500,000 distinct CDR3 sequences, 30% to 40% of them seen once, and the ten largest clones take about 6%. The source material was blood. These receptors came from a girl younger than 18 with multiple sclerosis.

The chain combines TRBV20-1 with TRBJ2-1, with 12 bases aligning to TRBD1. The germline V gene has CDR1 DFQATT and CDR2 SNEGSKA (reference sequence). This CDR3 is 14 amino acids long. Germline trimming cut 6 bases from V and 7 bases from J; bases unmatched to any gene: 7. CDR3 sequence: CSAPPGQGANEQFF. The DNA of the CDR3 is TGCAGTGCACCCCCGGGACAGGGGGCGAATGAGCAGTTCTTC.

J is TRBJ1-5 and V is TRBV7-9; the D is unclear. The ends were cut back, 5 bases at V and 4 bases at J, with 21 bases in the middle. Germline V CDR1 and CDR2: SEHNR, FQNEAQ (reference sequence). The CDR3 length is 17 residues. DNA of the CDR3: TGTGCCAGCAGCGCCGAACAGCCAGCATACCCAAATCAGCCCCAGCATTTT. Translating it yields CASSAEQPAYPNQPQHF. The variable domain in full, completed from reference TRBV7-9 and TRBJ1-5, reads DTGVSQNPRHKITKRGQNVTFRCDPISEHNRLYWYRQTLGQGPEFLTYFQNEAQLEKSRLLSDRFSAERPKGSFSTLEIQRTEQGDSAMYLCASSAEQPAYPNQPQHFGDGTRLSIL.

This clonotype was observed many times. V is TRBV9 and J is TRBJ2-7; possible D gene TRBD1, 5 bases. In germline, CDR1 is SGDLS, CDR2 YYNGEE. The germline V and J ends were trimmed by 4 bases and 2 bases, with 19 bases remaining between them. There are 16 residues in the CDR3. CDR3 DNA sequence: TGTGCCAGCAGCCCTGGCCCCGGACAAAGAGCCTACGAGCAGTACTTC. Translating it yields CASSPGPGQRAYEQYF.

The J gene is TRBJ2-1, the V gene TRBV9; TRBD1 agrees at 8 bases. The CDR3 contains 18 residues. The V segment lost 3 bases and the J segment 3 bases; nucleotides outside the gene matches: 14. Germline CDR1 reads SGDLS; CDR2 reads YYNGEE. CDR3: CASSETIFGTGSYNEQFF. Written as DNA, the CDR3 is TGTGCCAGCAGCGAAACTATTTTTGGGACAGGTAGCTACAATGAGCAGTTCTTC.

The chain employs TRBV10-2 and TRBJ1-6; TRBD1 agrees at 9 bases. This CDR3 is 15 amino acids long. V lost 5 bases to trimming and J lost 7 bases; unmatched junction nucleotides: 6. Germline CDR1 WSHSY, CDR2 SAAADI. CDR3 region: CASSKFGQGNSPLHF. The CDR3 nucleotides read TGCGCCAGCAGTAAATTTGGACAGGGGAATTCACCCCTCCACTTT.

Written as DNA, the CDR3 is TGTGCCAGCAGCAACGGACAGGGCGTTTACGAGCAGTACTTC. This encodes CASSNGQGVYEQYF. The J gene is TRBJ2-7, the V gene TRBV6-1, with 8 bases lining up with TRBD1. The germline gives CDR1 MNHNS, CDR2 SASEGT. With V trimmed by 6 bases and J by 4 bases, 8 bases remained unmatched. This CDR3 spans 14 amino acids.

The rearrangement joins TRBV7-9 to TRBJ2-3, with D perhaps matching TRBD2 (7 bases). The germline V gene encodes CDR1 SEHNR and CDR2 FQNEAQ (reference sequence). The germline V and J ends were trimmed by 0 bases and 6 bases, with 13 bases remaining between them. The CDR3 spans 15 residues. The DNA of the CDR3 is TGTGCCAGCAGCTTAGCAGGGGGGGCGATCGATACGCAGTATTTT. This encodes CASSLAGGAIDTQYF.